These 24 T cell receptor beta chains were all obtained from the same sample, sequenced in a study of identical twins listed by TCRdb under 2016. Library preparation employed 5' RACE. Data came from an Illumina HiSeq 2000. TCRdb cleaned the public reads at Q25 with fastp, built clones with MiXCR and kept in-frame beta chains. Every CDR3 protein is listed once, alongside the most common genes and DNA of its rows. The sample table shows 450,000 or so distinct CDR3 sequences, and approximately 17% are seen once. The top ten constitute roughly 12% of the sample. The source material was naive T cells sorted from blood. Per the publication, the cell subset or site label means: cells isolated with a human naive T-cell isolation kit. All receptors derive from a man aged 45-65 years in good health.

CDR3 sequence reads: CASSSKVQPYPEGETQYF. CDR3 DNA: TGTGCCAGCAGTTCGAAAGTGCAGCCCTACCCCGAGGGAGAGACCCAGTACTTC. The rearrangement joins TRBV28 to TRBJ2-5; weak D call: TRBD2 (5 bases). Trimming pared 4 bases from V and 4 bases from J, leaving 25 bases between. The CDR3 is made up of 18 amino acids. Germline V lookup: CDR1 MDHEN, CDR2 SYDVKM.

This clonotype was detected ten times or more. The V call is TRBV29-1, the J call TRBJ1-3; 8 positions agree with TRBD1. V was clipped by 4 bases and J by 2 bases; unmatched bases: 1. Germline values: CDR1 SQVTM, CDR2 ANQGSEA. This CDR3 contains 13 residues. Here the CDR3 DNA reads TGCAGCGTTGCGGACAGGGCTGGAAACACCATATATTTT. It translates to CSVADRAGNTIYF.

This clonotype was observed a handful of times. The chain employs TRBV29-1 and TRBJ2-5; D call uncertain. Germline assignment: CDR1 SQVTM and CDR2 ANQGSEA. V lost 4 bases and J lost 5, with 11 bases in between. This CDR3 region has 12 residues. The CDR3 DNA reads as TGCAGCGTTGGACGGGTTGAGGAGACCCAGTACTTC. This gives the protein CSVGRVEETQYF.

This clonotype was seen just once. The CDR3 DNA sequence: TGTGCCAGCAGTTTAGGGTCCCCCTTACTGAACACTGAAGCTTTCTTT. Its translation is CASSLGSPLLNTEAFF. V is TRBV12-3 or TRBV12-4 and J is TRBJ1-1; D is undetermined. With 1 base removed from V and 0 bases from J, the gap between germline ends came to 12 bases. The CDR3 spans 16 residues.

This clonotype has more than one count but fewer than ten. The rearrangement joins TRBV19 to TRBJ2-1; 7 bases are a match to TRBD2. The length of the CDR3 is 15 residues. Losses at the gene ends were 8 bases for V and 3 bases for J; bases not matched to a gene: 10. Germline CDR1 and CDR2: LNHDA and SQIVND (reference sequence). CDR3 sequence: CASRDRDYLYNEQFF. The CDR3, as DNA: TGTGCCAGTCGGGACCGGGACTACCTCTACAATGAGCAGTTCTTC.

The chain carries TRBV5-1 and TRBJ2-2; no clear D gene. Trimming took off 0 bases at V and 4 bases at J, with 19 bases between the two ends. Germline V gene lookup returns CDR1 SGHRS and CDR2 YFSETQ. The CDR3 is made up of 18 amino acids. The CDR3 reads CASSLEGRRLNPTGELFF. The CDR3 DNA reads as TGCGCCAGCAGCTTGGAAGGAAGAAGGTTAAACCCCACCGGGGAGCTGTTTTTT. Filled out from reference TRBV5-1 and TRBJ2-2, the complete variable domain reads KAGVTQTPRYLIKTRGQQVTLSCSPISGHRSVSWYQQTPGQGLQFLFEYFSETQRNKGNFPGRFSGRQFSNSRSEMNVSTLELGDSALYLCASSLEGRRLNPTGELFFGEGSRLTVL.

This CDR3 is CASSEETEDNSPLHF. CDR3 coding DNA: TGTGCCAGCAGTGAGGAGACGGAGGATAATTCACCCCTCCACTTT. This chain links TRBV2 with TRBJ1-6, with no clear D. This CDR3 has 15 residues. The V end was cut by 3 bases, the J end by 5 bases, with 11 bases between. Germline CDR1 reads SNHLY; CDR2 reads FYNNEI.

This clonotype appeared many times. The V and J genes are TRBV7-9 and TRBJ2-1; D is unresolved. CDR3 size: 13 residues. Trimming cost V 1 base and J 7 bases, with 8 bases left between them. Germline V gene sequence: CDR1 SEHNR, CDR2 FQNEAQ (reference sequence). The CDR3 nucleotides are TGTGCCAGCAGCTTAGGGTTCGAAAATGAGCAGTTCTTC. Translation gives CASSLGFENEQFF.

This clonotype was seen a handful of times. This sequence joins TRBV20-1 and TRBJ2-7; D unclear. Germline values: CDR1 DFQATT, CDR2 SNEGSKA (reference sequence). V was cut by 3 bases and J by 0 bases, with 6 bases left in between. This CDR3 spans 12 amino acids. CDR3 coding DNA: TGCAGTGCTAGTTACACCTCCTACGAGCAGTACTTC. Protein product: CSASYTSYEQYF.

In this sample, this clonotype turned up many times. This chain connects TRBV7-2 to TRBJ1-2, with 8 bases lining up with TRBD1. Per the germline V gene, CDR1 is SGHTA and CDR2 is FQGNSA. With 5 bases clipped from V and 4 bases from J, the junction kept 6 bases outside the gene matches. The CDR3 contains 14 residues. CDR3 sequence reads: CASSRDRGGYGYTF. DNA of the CDR3: TGTGCCAGCAGCAGAGACAGGGGAGGCTATGGCTACACCTTC.

This clonotype was seen ten or more times. The chain has TRBV9 and TRBJ1-1, with 10 bases fitting TRBD1. The V and J ends lost 3 bases and 5 bases, in that order; junction bases with no gene match: 13. The CDR3 runs 17 residues. Germline values: CDR1 SGDLS, CDR2 YYNGEE. In DNA, the CDR3 is TGTGCCAGCAGCGCGAACATTCGGACAGGGGGTCGTACTGAAGCTTTCTTT. Protein: CASSANIRTGGRTEAFF.

This clonotype was recorded a few times. The J gene is TRBJ2-5, the V gene TRBV7-2; 15 bases are shared with TRBD2. V trimming: 5 bases; J trimming: 1 base; junction bases outside the gene matches: 5. The germline gives CDR1 SGHTA, CDR2 FQGNSA. There are 17 residues in the CDR3. The DNA of the CDR3 is TGTGCCAGCAGCAGGACTAGCGGGGGGGCCCTCCAAGAGACCCAGTACTTC. This gives the protein CASSRTSGGALQETQYF.

This clonotype was picked up many times. The rearrangement links TRBV27 to TRBJ1-1, with 8 bases aligning to TRBD1. V shed 6 bases, J shed 1 base, and the junction held 4 bases outside the gene matches. Germline CDR1 and CDR2: MNHEY and SMNVEV (reference sequence). The CDR3 runs 14 residues. The CDR3 here is CASRPGQANTEAFF. The CDR3 DNA is TGTGCCAGCAGACCGGGACAGGCGAACACTGAAGCTTTCTTT.

There are many counts of this clonotype. The chain joins TRBV6-5 to TRBJ1-2; possible D gene TRBD1, 5 bases. Germline assignment: CDR1 MNHEY and CDR2 SVGAGI. This CDR3 is built from 13 residues. V was pared by 4 bases and J by 0 bases, with 6 bases between. The CDR3 spells CASSLQANYGYTF. The CDR3 DNA sequence: TGTGCCAGCAGTTTACAGGCTAACTATGGCTACACCTTC.

V is TRBV20-1 and J is TRBJ2-5; tentatively, D is TRBD2 (7 bases). CDR1 and CDR2 from the germline V gene are DFQATT and SNEGSKA (reference sequence). The germline V and J ends were trimmed by 1 base and 1 base, with 13 bases remaining between them. This CDR3 is 15 amino acids long. CDR3 nucleotides: TGCAGTGCTAGAGCTGGGAGGGACATCCAAGAGACCCAGTACTTC. This codes for CSARAGRDIQETQYF.

The rearrangement joins TRBV28 to TRBJ2-7, with D unclear. This CDR3 has 10 amino acids. CDR1 MDHEN and CDR2 SYDVKM come from the germline V gene. The V end was cut by 6 bases, the J end by 12 bases, with 12 bases between. The CDR3 reads CASSSDNLYF. DNA for the CDR3: TGTGCCAGCAGCTCCGACAATTTGTACTTC.

This clonotype was counted at least ten times. The rearrangement joins TRBV12-3 or TRBV12-4 to TRBJ2-2; D remains ambiguous. Between the trimmed V and J ends, which lost 6 bases and 0 bases, there was a span of 8 bases. The CDR3 has 14 amino acids. Here the CDR3 DNA reads TGTGCCAGCAGCCGAGGACCGAACACCGGGGAGCTGTTTTTT. Its protein product is CASSRGPNTGELFF.

This CDR3 reads CASSYSPVNTEAFF. Here the CDR3 DNA reads TGTGCCAGCAGTTACTCCCCAGTGAACACTGAAGCTTTCTTT. The rearrangement links TRBV6-2 or TRBV6-3 to TRBJ1-1, with no clear D. V was trimmed by 0 bases and J by 0 bases, leaving 5 bases between them. CDR1 and CDR2 from the germline V gene are MNHEY and SVGEGT. CDR3 length equals 14 residues.

This clonotype was detected a few times. The chain joins TRBV11-2 to TRBJ2-5; the D gene is possibly TRBD1 (7 bases). Germline CDR1 is SGHAT and CDR2 is FQNNGV. The germline V and J ends were trimmed by 1 base and 4 bases, with 13 bases remaining between them. CDR3 size: 15 residues. The CDR3: CASSLGPGGLETQYF. CDR3 coding DNA: TGTGCCAGCAGCTTAGGGCCAGGGGGGCTAGAGACCCAGTACTTC.

This clonotype was seen ten or more times. V gene TRBV28 combines with J gene TRBJ2-1, with TRBD2 matching over 8 bases. CDR3 length equals 16 residues. Per the germline V gene, CDR1 is MDHEN and CDR2 is SYDVKM. J was trimmed by 6 bases and V by 5 bases; bases with no gene match: 12. The CDR3 region is CASSPLSGGPTNEQFF. The CDR3 coding sequence is TGTGCCAGCAGTCCCTTGTCGGGAGGGCCGACCAATGAGCAGTTCTTC.

The chain joins TRBV29-1 to TRBJ2-3; TRBD2 matches at 7 bases. CDR1 is SQVTM and CDR2 is ANQGSEA in the germline V gene. With V trimmed by 8 bases and J by 0 bases, 11 bases remained unmatched. This CDR3 is built from 15 residues. The CDR3, as DNA: TGCAGCTTTACCAGCGGGACTTCTAGCACAGATACGCAGTATTTT. Residues: CSFTSGTSSTDTQYF.

This clonotype was seen a few times. This chain connects TRBV7-9 to TRBJ2-2; the D gene could be TRBD1 or TRBD2 (5 bases each). In germline, CDR1 is SEHNR, CDR2 FQNEAQ (reference sequence). This CDR3 region has 16 residues. Trimming cost V 8 bases and J 6 bases, with 22 bases left between them. CDR3: CASPPDPGRVAGELFF. The DNA for the CDR3 is TGTGCCAGCCCTCCCGACCCGGGGCGAGTAGCCGGGGAGCTGTTTTTT.

This clonotype was seen a few times. This chain connects TRBV7-9 to TRBJ2-6; D is uncertain. Germline V gives CDR1 SEHNR, CDR2 FQNEAQ (reference sequence). Trimming pared 3 bases from V and 0 bases from J, leaving 6 bases between. The CDR3 loop spans 15 amino acids. CDR3 sequence: CASSFLGSGANVLTF. The DNA for the CDR3 is TGTGCCAGCAGCTTTCTGGGCTCTGGGGCCAACGTCCTGACTTTC.

This chain's CDR3 is CASSFFGGPYNEQFF. The DNA of the CDR3 is TGTGCCAGCAGCTTCTTCGGAGGGCCCTACAATGAGCAGTTCTTC. V usage is TRBV7-2 and J usage is TRBJ2-1, with a weak D call TRBD2 (6 bases). Germline V gene sequence: CDR1 SGHTA, CDR2 FQGNSA. This CDR3 has 15 amino acids. V was cut by 3 bases and J by 2 bases, with 11 bases left in between.